This passage covers 7 T cell receptor beta chains from one sample sequenced in a study of T cell clusters in autoimmune cytopenias. TRB amplification used around 0.25 ug of peripheral blood genomic DNA. TRB was amplified by touch-down multiplex PCR, primer pools A and B combined. TCRdb processed the multiplex PCR reads again and assigns one entry to each CDR3 protein, with no DNA. Its table records thousands of distinct CDR3 sequences. Sequenced: peripheral blood. Receptor source: a human donor with an autoimmune cytopenia or autoimmune hepatitis (not recorded which).

The V call is TRBV7-9, the J call TRBJ2-1; TCRdb calls TRBD1, which cannot be checked without DNA. The CDR3 contains 17 residues. CDR1 SEHNR and CDR2 FQNEAQ come from the germline V gene (reference sequence). CDR3 region: CASSPTGAKAVGNEQFF. The full variable domain, its missing parts supplied by reference TRBV7-9 and TRBJ2-1, is DTGVSQNPRHKITKRGQNVTFRCDPISEHNRLYWYRQTLGQGPEFLTYFQNEAQLEKSRLLSDRFSAERPKGSFSTLEIQRTEQGDSAMYLCASSPTGAKAVGNEQFFGPGTRLTVL.

This chain connects TRBV7-2 to TRBJ2-3. The CDR3 runs to 15 residues. Germline-derived CDR1 and CDR2 are SGHTA and FQGNSA. CDR3 amino acids: CASSFSGMPTDTQYF. The full variable domain, completed using reference TRBV7-2 and TRBJ2-3, is GAGVSQSPSNKVTEKGKDVELRCDPISGHTALYWYRQSLGQGLEFLIYFQGNSAPDKSGLPSDRFSAERTGGSVSTLTIQRTQQEDSAVYLCASSFSGMPTDTQYFGPGTRLTVL.

The chain couples TRBV27 to TRBJ2-1; TCRdb lists TRBD2, though no DNA is available to test this call. The germline V gene encodes CDR1 MNHEY and CDR2 SMNVEV (reference sequence). The CDR3 is 19 amino acids. CDR3 protein: CASRPGQETSERAYNEQFF.

This clonotype is classed as medium-sized by frequency. The chain employs TRBV6-2 or TRBV6-3 and TRBJ2-1. Germline lookup yields CDR1 MNHEY and CDR2 SVGEGT. The CDR3 length is 14 residues. CDR3 amino acids: CASSSSRTYNEQFF.

This rearrangement joins TRBV7-6 to TRBJ1-3; TCRdb gives TRBD1 as the D gene, but with no DNA this cannot be confirmed. The CDR3 contains 16 residues. Germline CDR1 is SGHVS and CDR2 is FNYEAQ. CDR3 region: CASSLGTGGTGNTIYF.

The rearrangement uses TRBV6-5 and TRBJ2-7; TCRdb's D call, TRBD2, is unchecked because there is no DNA. The CDR3 has 17 amino acids. Germline V gene lookup returns CDR1 MNHEY and CDR2 SVGAGI. This CDR3 reads CASSHRGPGTSQDEQYF.

The rearrangement links TRBV7-9 to TRBJ2-1; as DNA is missing, the TRBD2 call by TCRdb cannot be tested. The CDR3 extends over 15 amino acids. The germline V gene has CDR1 SEHNR and CDR2 FQNEAQ (reference sequence). The CDR3 loop is CASQLTSGVYNEQFF.